These 17 T cell receptor beta chains share one sample of origin, sequenced in a study of blood T cell repertoires in COVID-19. Measured with immunoSEQ multiplex PCR; TCRdb has only the in-frame clones, and not every one. The profile shows about 220,000 clones, around three quarters of them singletons. The sequencing sample was made of peripheral blood. These receptor sequences come from a woman in her 70s with acute or convalescent COVID-19.

The chain has TRBV6-4 and TRBJ2-3; TRBD1 might be the D (5 bases). CDR1 MRHNA and CDR2 SNTAGT come from the germline V gene. The CDR3 sequence is 13 residues long. Trimming shortened V by 5 bases and J by 6 bases, and 12 bases separated the two germline ends. This CDR3 is CASSPQGGDTQYF. The CDR3 region has the DNA TGTGCCAGCAGTCCCCAGGGTGGGGATACGCAGTATTTT.

The V gene is TRBV19, the J gene TRBJ1-1; maybe TRBD1 (6 bases). V shed 4 bases and J shed 4 bases, with 13 bases lying between them. The length of the CDR3 is 14 residues. The germline V gene has CDR1 LNHDA and CDR2 SQIVND (reference sequence). In DNA, the CDR3 is TGTGCCAGTAGTACAACAGGGTGGGGCACTGAAGCTTTCTTT. This sequence encodes CASSTTGWGTEAFF.

V and J are TRBV6-5 and TRBJ1-3; TRBD1 agrees at 7 bases. The germline gives CDR1 MNHEY, CDR2 SVGAGI. Trimming at V came to 4 bases and at J to 6 bases, leaving 6 bases not matched to a gene. The CDR3 is 14 residues long. CDR3 residues: CASSFDRDTNTIYF. Written as DNA, the CDR3 is TGTGCCAGCAGTTTTGACAGGGATACAAACACCATATATTTT.

This chain links TRBV18 with TRBJ1-1; 8 bases fit TRBD1. The germline V gene has CDR1 KGHSH and CDR2 LQKENI. This CDR3 is built from 15 residues. The junction had 5 bases not matched to a gene; V was cut back by 3 bases and J by 2 bases. DNA of the CDR3: TGTGCCAGCTCACCTTGGACAGGGTCAAACACTGAAGCTTTCTTT. Translation: CASSPWTGSNTEAFF.

This clone was seen a few times. This chain connects TRBV27 to TRBJ2-4, with 7 nucleotides matching TRBD1. With 3 bases clipped from V and 4 bases from J, the junction kept 12 bases outside the gene matches. CDR3 length: 17 amino acids. CDR1 is MNHEY, CDR2 SMNVEV, per germline (reference sequence). CDR3 coding DNA: TGTGCCAGCAGTTTCAACTTTGGGGCAGGGGGAAAAAACATTCAGTACTTC. Encoded protein: CASSFNFGAGGKNIQYF.

The rearrangement links TRBV19 to TRBJ1-4; TRBD1 is a possible D gene (6 bases). Trimming left V 6 bases short and J 4 bases short, with 15 bases between. From germline, CDR1 is LNHDA and CDR2 SQIVND (reference sequence). The CDR3 totals 15 residues. The CDR3 spells CASSLREGVNEKLFF. In nucleotides, the CDR3 is TGTGCCAGTAGCCTAAGAGAGGGGGTTAATGAAAAACTGTTTTTT.

This chain joins TRBV6-5 and TRBJ2-1, with 10 bases matching TRBD2. The CDR3 loop spans 15 amino acids. CDR1 and CDR2 (germline): MNHEY, SVGAGI. With V trimmed by 6 bases and J by 1 base, 3 bases remained unmatched. The CDR3 DNA sequence: TGTGCCAGCAGGTTAGCGGGGGGATCCTACAATGAGCAGTTCTTC. It encodes CASRLAGGSYNEQFF.

CDR3 sequence reads: CASSLGETGVNEKLFF. In nucleotides, the CDR3 is TGCGCCAGCAGCTTGGGGGAGACAGGGGTTAATGAAAAACTGTTTTTT. The gene calls are TRBV5-1 and TRBJ1-4; 8 nucleotides line up with TRBD1. CDR1 SGHRS and CDR2 YFSETQ come from the germline V gene. This CDR3 spans 16 amino acids. V shed 0 bases and J 4 bases; nucleotides not matched to a gene: 5.

The chain has TRBV6-2 or TRBV6-3 and TRBJ2-5, with 7 bases lining up with TRBD2. With V trimmed by 2 bases and J by 7 bases, 16 bases remained unmatched. The CDR3 totals 17 residues. The germline gives CDR1 MNHEY, CDR2 SVGEGT. CDR3 DNA sequence: TGTGCCAGCAGTTACGAAACTAGCGTCGGGTTTATGGGGACCCAGTACTTC. Encoded protein: CASSYETSVGFMGTQYF.

The rearrangement uses TRBV6-4 and TRBJ2-3; 9 nucleotides line up with TRBD2. The V and J ends lost 0 bases and 3 bases, in that order; junction bases with no gene match: 4. CDR1 MRHNA and CDR2 SNTAGT come from the germline V gene. The CDR3 sequence is 16 residues long. CDR3 in DNA: TGTGCCAGCAGTGACTCATCAGCGGGGGGTACAGATACGCAGTATTTT. Protein sequence: CASSDSSAGGTDTQYF.

The chain carries TRBV18 and TRBJ2-5; TRBD2 matches 10 bases. Germline assignment: CDR1 KGHSH and CDR2 LQKENI. This CDR3 has 15 amino acids. Trimming cost V 2 bases and J 1 base; bases outside gene matches: 1. The CDR3 reads CASSPTSGAQETQYF. For the CDR3, the DNA is TGTGCCAGCTCACCAACTAGCGGGGCCCAAGAGACCCAGTACTTC.

The chain couples TRBV7-9 to TRBJ2-7; TRBD2 matches 9 bases. From germline, CDR1 is SEHNR and CDR2 FQNEAQ (reference sequence). This CDR3 has 16 amino acids. After removal of 1 base from V and 0 bases from J, the junction contained 4 bases not matched to a gene. The CDR3: CASSLGLAGFSYEQYF. CDR3 bases: TGTGCCAGCAGCTTAGGCCTAGCGGGGTTCTCCTACGAGCAGTACTTC.

V and J are TRBV5-4 and TRBJ2-1; 16 nucleotides line up with TRBD2. With 3 bases clipped from V and 6 bases from J, the junction kept 3 bases outside the gene matches. The CDR3 has 16 residues. Germline values: CDR1 SGHNT, CDR2 YYREEE (reference sequence). The CDR3 spells CASSSGLAGGTNEQFF. The CDR3 DNA reads TGTGCCAGCAGCTCGGGACTAGCGGGGGGGACCAATGAGCAGTTCTTC.

The V and J genes are TRBV29-1 and TRBJ2-5; 10 bases match TRBD2. The length of the CDR3 is 14 residues. V gave up 6 bases and J gave up 9 bases; unmatched junction bases: 13. CDR1 SQVTM and CDR2 ANQGSEA come from the germline V gene. The CDR3 nucleotides are TGCAGCGTCCTGAGCGGGGGGGCCTCTCATCCCCAGTACTTC. It encodes CSVLSGGASHPQYF.

The rearrangement uses TRBV19 and TRBJ1-1, with TRBD1 identical over 7 bases. The CDR3 is 14 residues long. Germline values: CDR1 LNHDA, CDR2 SQIVND (reference sequence). The ends lost 8 bases at V and 6 bases at J; junction bases unmatched: 12. CDR3 amino acids: CASRGEGADAEAFF. CDR3 DNA: TGTGCCAGTCGCGGCGAGGGGGCTGATGCTGAAGCTTTCTTT. The full variable domain, completed using reference TRBV19 and TRBJ1-1, is DGGITQSPKYLFRKEGQNVTLSCEQNLNHDAMYWYRQDPGQGLRLIYYSQIVNDFQKGDIAEGYSVSREKKESFPLTVTSAQKNPTAFYLCASRGEGADAEAFFGQGTRLTVV.

This chain uses TRBV5-1 with TRBJ2-7, with 10 positions matching TRBD1. The V segment lost 7 bases and the J segment 6 bases; nucleotides outside the gene matches: 10. Germline V CDR1 and CDR2: SGHRS, YFSETQ. The CDR3 spans 14 residues. The CDR3 DNA sequence: TGCGCCAGCGGTCAGACAGGGGGCGCGTCCGAGCAGTACTTC. Protein product: CASGQTGGASEQYF.

J is TRBJ2-5 and V is TRBV7-9; tentatively, D is TRBD1 (6 bases). This CDR3 has 15 residues. V lost 6 bases and J lost 5, with 19 bases in between. The germline gives CDR1 SEHNR, CDR2 FQNEAQ (reference sequence). The CDR3 sequence is CASRLRGTQRETQYF. Written as DNA, the CDR3 is TGTGCCAGCAGGCTAAGAGGGACACAGAGGGAGACCCAGTACTTC.